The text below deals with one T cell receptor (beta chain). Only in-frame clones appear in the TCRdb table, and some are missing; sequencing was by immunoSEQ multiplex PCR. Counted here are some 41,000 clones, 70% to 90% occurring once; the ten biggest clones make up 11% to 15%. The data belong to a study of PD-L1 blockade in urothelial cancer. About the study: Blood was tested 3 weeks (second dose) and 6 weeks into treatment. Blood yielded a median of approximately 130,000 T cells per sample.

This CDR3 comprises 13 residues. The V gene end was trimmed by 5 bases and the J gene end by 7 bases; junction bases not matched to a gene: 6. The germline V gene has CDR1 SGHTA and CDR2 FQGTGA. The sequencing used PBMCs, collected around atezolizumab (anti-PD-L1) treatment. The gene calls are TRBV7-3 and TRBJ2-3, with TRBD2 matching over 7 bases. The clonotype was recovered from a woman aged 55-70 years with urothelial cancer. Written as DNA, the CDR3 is TGTGCCAGCAGCATCACTAGCGCAAATACGCAGTATTTT. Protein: CASSITSANTQYF.